The clone carrying this T cell receptor (beta chain) has a handful of counts. The antigen is unknown. TCR beta CDR3 regions were amplified from RNA. HTBI primers were employed in a first-round RT-PCR of the TCR CDR3. TCRdb processed the multiplex PCR reads anew with MiXCR; each CDR3 protein has one entry. In the table there are 500,000 to 750,000 distinct CDR3 sequences, around 14% of which are singletons. The record originates from a study of T cells in Graves' hyperthyroidism and ophthalmopathy. From germline, CDR1 is LNHDA and CDR2 SQIVND (reference sequence). The CDR3 covers 13 residues. V lost 5 bases and J 6 bases, leaving 11 bases between the germline ends. Ophthalmopathy patients all had a Clinical Activity Score of at least 3, a NOSPECS grade of at least 4 and disease under 3 months old. Extraction of PBMCs used 7.5 to 10 ml of fresh peripheral blood. Findings and caveats of the study: Among thyroid clonotypes expanded above 0.001, most also appeared in blood.

The TCR was taken from a woman in her late teens or twenties with Graves' ophthalmopathy. The material sequenced was blood. This rearrangement joins TRBV19 to TRBJ1-5; weak D call: TRBD1 (6 bases). This chain's CDR3 is CASSPETGQPQHF. The CDR3, as DNA: TGTGCCAGTAGTCCTGAGACAGGTCAGCCCCAGCATTTT.